Listed here are 20 T cell receptor beta chains from one sample, sequenced in a study of blood T cell repertoires in COVID-19. Only in-frame clones appear in the TCRdb table, and some are missing; sequencing was by immunoSEQ multiplex PCR. The sample has approximately 110,000 clones, roughly 84% seen once. Material for sequencing was peripheral blood. The receptors stem from a woman older than 75 with active or convalescent COVID-19.

The CDR3 coding sequence is TGTGCCAGTAGTATTCGACTAGCGGGTGAGCAGTTCTTC. This gives the protein CASSIRLAGEQFF. V gene TRBV19 combines with J gene TRBJ2-1; 10 nucleotides line up with TRBD2. This CDR3 has 13 residues. Per the germline V gene, CDR1 is LNHDA and CDR2 is SQIVND (reference sequence). The trim removed 3 bases at V and 9 bases at J, leaving 2 bases unmatched.

In its sample, this clone was seen once. The CDR3 sequence: CASSPTLQGNYEQYF. The CDR3 DNA reads as TGTGCCAGCAGCCCCACGTTGCAGGGAAACTACGAGCAGTACTTC. The chain recombines TRBV7-9 with TRBJ2-7; tentative D call: TRBD1 (5 bases). Trimming took 5 bases from V and 3 from J, leaving 17 bases between them. Germline CDR1 SEHNR, CDR2 FQNEAQ (reference sequence). This CDR3 is 15 amino acids long. The full variable domain, its missing parts supplied by reference TRBV7-9 and TRBJ2-7, is DTGVSQNPRHKITKRGQNVTFRCDPISEHNRLYWYRQTLGQGPEFLTYFQNEAQLEKSRLLSDRFSAERPKGSFSTLEIQRTEQGDSAMYLCASSPTLQGNYEQYFGPGTRLTVT.

The rearrangement joins TRBV6-6 to TRBJ2-1; tentative D call: TRBD1 (6 bases). From germline, CDR1 is MNHNY and CDR2 SVGAGI (reference sequence). This CDR3 region has 16 residues. V dropped 2 bases and J dropped 3 bases, with 14 bases sitting between them. CDR3 in DNA: TGTGCCAGCAGTTACGCCGGACAGTTGGGCTACAATGAGCAGTTCTTC. Translation gives CASSYAGQLGYNEQFF.

The V call is TRBV10-3, the J call TRBJ2-1; unclear D gene. Germline V lookup: CDR1 ENHRY, CDR2 SYGVKD. The CDR3 is 12 residues long. Between the trimmed V and J ends, which lost 5 bases and 5 bases, there was a span of 7 bases. CDR3 protein: CAISNPNNEQFF. In nucleotides, the CDR3 is TGTGCCATCAGTAACCCTAACAATGAGCAGTTCTTC.

The gene calls are TRBV30 and TRBJ1-5, with 9 nucleotides matching TRBD1. V lost 1 base and J lost 3; bases outside the gene matches: 4. CDR1 and CDR2 (germline): GTSNPN, SVGIG (reference sequence). The CDR3 runs 15 residues. CDR3 nucleotide sequence: TGTGCCTGGAGTGGCAGGACAGGGGTCAATCAGCCCCAGCATTTT. Encoded protein: CAWSGRTGVNQPQHF.

The V gene is TRBV5-1, the J gene TRBJ1-1; TRBD1 might be the D (6 bases). Germline V gene sequence: CDR1 SGHRS, CDR2 YFSETQ. With 0 bases removed from V and 1 base from J, the gap between germline ends came to 10 bases. The CDR3 sequence is 15 residues long. CDR3: CASSLGTGRNTEAFF. The CDR3 nucleotides are TGCGCCAGCAGCTTGGGTACAGGGCGGAACACTGAAGCTTTCTTT. Complete variable domain (other parts from reference TRBV5-1 and TRBJ1-1): KAGVTQTPRYLIKTRGQQVTLSCSPISGHRSVSWYQQTPGQGLQFLFEYFSETQRNKGNFPGRFSGRQFSNSRSEMNVSTLELGDSALYLCASSLGTGRNTEAFFGQGTRLTVV.

This clone was seen just once. The V gene is TRBV6-5, the J gene TRBJ1-3, with TRBD1 as a possible D gene (6 bases). Trimming stripped 5 bases from V and 1 base from J, with 12 bases between. The length of the CDR3 is 15 residues. In germline, CDR1 is MNHEY, CDR2 SVGAGI. The CDR3 protein is CASSQGRGSGNTIYF. In DNA, the CDR3 is TGTGCCAGCAGTCAGGGGAGGGGTTCTGGAAACACCATATATTTT.

This rearrangement joins TRBV29-1 to TRBJ2-5; 9 bases are a match to TRBD1. V was pared by 6 bases and J by 5 bases, with 19 bases of the junction left unmatched. The CDR3 runs 17 residues. In germline, CDR1 is SQVTM, CDR2 ANQGSEA. This CDR3 reads CSVVSPPDRGDWETQYF. CDR3 nucleotide sequence: TGCAGCGTGGTCTCCCCCCCAGACAGGGGGGATTGGGAGACCCAGTACTTC.

The J gene is TRBJ1-2, the V gene TRBV6-1; 7 nucleotides align to TRBD1. This CDR3 comprises 16 residues. V was clipped by 3 bases and J by 1 base; unmatched bases: 8. CDR1 and CDR2 (germline): MNHNS, SASEGT. The CDR3 reads CASSDTRAGGNYGYTF. The DNA for the CDR3 is TGTGCCAGCAGTGACACCCGAGCAGGGGGTAACTATGGCTACACCTTC.

The chain recombines TRBV18 with TRBJ2-5; TRBD2 matches at 7 bases. Trimming removed 0 bases from V and 5 bases from J; junction bases left unmatched: 21. Germline V gene lookup returns CDR1 KGHSH and CDR2 LQKENI. CDR3 length: 20 residues. In DNA form, the CDR3 reads TGTGCCAGCTCACCACCATTCTTTCGAGGGAGGGCCATAGCGGTTGAGACCCAGTACTTC. It codes for CASSPPFFRGRAIAVETQYF.

V gene TRBV6-1 combines with J gene TRBJ1-4; unclear D gene. The CDR3 runs to 12 residues. Germline lookup yields CDR1 MNHNS and CDR2 SASEGT. V lost 2 bases, J lost 10 bases, and 8 bases lay in between. This CDR3 reads CASSELGGKLFF. The CDR3 DNA is TGTGCCAGCAGTGAATTAGGAGGAAAACTGTTTTTT.

This chain links TRBV2 with TRBJ1-6, with 8 bases aligning to TRBD1. Germline V gives CDR1 SNHLY, CDR2 FYNNEI. The J segment lost 4 bases and the V segment lost 5 bases, leaving 4 bases of the junction unmatched. The length of the CDR3 is 15 residues. The CDR3 region is CASSWGQDYNSPLHF. CDR3 in DNA: TGTGCCAGCAGTTGGGGACAGGATTATAATTCACCCCTCCACTTT. The full variable domain, with the rest looked up from reference TRBV2 and TRBJ1-6, is EPEVTQTPSHQVTQMGQEVILRCVPISNHLYFYWYRQILGQKVEFLVSFYNNEISEKSEIFDDQFSVERPDGSNFTLKIRSTKLEDSAMYFCASSWGQDYNSPLHFGNGTRLTVT.

This chain links TRBV18 with TRBJ2-7; 9 bases fit TRBD1. Germline V CDR1 and CDR2: KGHSH, LQKENI. V gave up 5 bases and J gave up 6 bases; unmatched junction bases: 14. This CDR3 comprises 16 residues. The CDR3 region has the DNA TGTGCCAGCTCAGGGATCCACGGGACAGGGTATCTCGAGCAGTACTTC. It encodes CASSGIHGTGYLEQYF.

This clone was counted once. The CDR3 spells CASSVTGETQYF. The DNA of the CDR3 is TGTGCCAGCAGCGTAACGGGAGAGACCCAGTACTTC. V usage is TRBV9 and J usage is TRBJ2-5; D gene uncertain. The CDR3 runs 12 residues. V lost 1 base and J lost 4, with 5 bases in between. Germline V gene sequence: CDR1 SGDLS, CDR2 YYNGEE.

The chain links TRBV6-8 to TRBJ2-1; 7 bases fit TRBD1. Germline V gene sequence: CDR1 MNHGY, CDR2 SAAAGT. This CDR3 spans 14 amino acids. V was clipped by 5 bases and J by 8 bases; unmatched bases: 9. This CDR3 reads CASSRRGRVHEQFF. The DNA for the CDR3 is TGTGCCAGCAGTCGAAGGGGGCGCGTACATGAGCAGTTCTTC.

The chain couples TRBV11-2 to TRBJ1-1; TRBD1 is a possible D gene (6 bases). In germline, CDR1 is SGHAT, CDR2 FQNNGV. This CDR3 contains 14 residues. V lost 5 bases and J 2 bases, leaving 12 bases between the germline ends. The CDR3 region is CASSPGTINTEAFF. CDR3 in DNA: TGTGCCAGCAGCCCTGGGACAATCAACACTGAAGCTTTCTTT. Complete variable domain (other parts from reference TRBV11-2 and TRBJ1-1): EAGVAQSPRYKIIEKRQSVAFWCNPISGHATLYWYQQILGQGPKLLIQFQNNGVVDDSQLPKDRFSAERLKGVDSTLKIQPAKLEDSAVYLCASSPGTINTEAFFGQGTRLTVV.

V usage is TRBV23-1 and J usage is TRBJ2-2; 10 nucleotides align to TRBD1. TRBV23-1 falls under the ORF class, with uncertain function. The CDR3 runs 16 residues. The V gene end was trimmed by 2 bases and the J gene end by 2 bases; junction bases not matched to a gene: 2. The chain's CDR3 is CASSQRQGANTGELFF. CDR3 nucleotide sequence: TGCGCCAGCAGTCAACGACAGGGGGCAAACACCGGGGAGCTGTTTTTT.

V gene TRBV7-3 combines with J gene TRBJ2-3; 7 positions match TRBD2. The CDR3 sequence is 13 residues long. V lost 8 bases and J lost 0; bases outside the gene matches: 2. CDR1 is SGHTA, CDR2 FQGTGA, per germline. In DNA form, the CDR3 reads TGTGCCAGCCGCGGGGGAAGCACAGATACGCAGTATTTT. Protein sequence: CASRGGSTDTQYF.

The J gene is TRBJ1-3, the V gene TRBV7-8, with unresolved D. Germline CDR1 reads SGHVS; CDR2 reads FQNEAQ. Trimming took off 2 bases at V and 0 bases at J, with 11 bases between the two ends. The CDR3 sequence is 16 residues long. CDR3 amino acids: CASSLRRILSGNTIYF. Written as DNA, the CDR3 is TGTGCCAGCAGCTTACGCAGGATCCTCTCTGGAAACACCATATATTTT.

V and J are TRBV7-8 and TRBJ2-1, with 9 bases that match TRBD1. The V gene's germline CDR1 is SGHVS and CDR2 FQNEAQ. V lost 1 base, J lost 8 bases, and 6 bases stayed unmatched. This CDR3 contains 15 residues. The CDR3 DNA is TGTGCCAGCAGCTTAGAAGGGACAGGGAGGTATGAGCAGTTCTTC. Translating it yields CASSLEGTGRYEQFF. Full variable domain (outside the CDR3, taken from reference TRBV7-8 and TRBJ2-1): GAGVSQSPRYKVAKRGQDVALRCDPISGHVSLFWYQQALGQGPEFLTYFQNEAQLDKSGLPSDRFFAERPEGSVSTLKIQRTQQEDSAVYLCASSLEGTGRYEQFFGPGTRLTVL.